These T cell receptor beta chains were read from a single sample in a study of shared clonotypes between healthy human individuals. This table comes from immunoSEQ multiplex PCR, and its TCRdb copy is limited to in-frame clones, with some not included. The repertoire holds just over 95,000 clones, with approximately 61% as singletons. Sequencing was done on a sample of memory CD8+ T cells sorted from blood. The source is a man younger than 45 in good health. CDR3s include the opening cysteine and the closing phenylalanine or tryptophan. D genes are given only for firm matches. Expanded clones get a size class; other rows say once, few or many, or leave the size out.

D gene	clone size	J gene	V gene	CDR3 DNA	CDR3 protein
TRBD2	few	TRBJ2-5	TRBV7-9	TGTGCCATAACAGGACGACTAGCGGGAAATCAAGAGACCCAGTACTTC	CAITGRLAGNQETQYF
TRBD1	-	TRBJ2-7	TRBV14	TGTGCCAGCAGCCAAAGGACAGGGTACTCCTACGAGCAGTACTTC	CASSQRTGYSYEQYF
-	many	TRBJ2-1	TRBV7-9	TGTGCCAGCACCTCGGGTGAACGTAGGCAGTTCTTC	CASTSGERRQFF
TRBD2	-	TRBJ2-5	TRBV11-3	TGTGCCAGCAGCCAAGGACTAGCGGGAGGGTACCAAGAGACCCAGTACTTC	CASSQGLAGGYQETQYF
TRBD1	-	TRBJ2-7	TRBV7-3	TGTGCCAGCAGCTCCCCCAGGGGACAGTGGGGCGAGCAGTACTTC	CASSSPRGQWGEQYF
-	-	TRBJ1-2	TRBV11-2	TGTGCCAGCAGCTTAGAAGGTTCAGGGTATTATGGCTACACCTTC	CASSLEGSGYYGYTF
-	few	TRBJ1-5	TRBV6-1	TGTGCCAGCAGGTCGACAGAAGTAGGCGGTCAGCCCCAGCATTTT	CASRSTEVGGQPQHF
-	-	TRBJ1-1	TRBV7-2	TGTGCCAGCAGCCCGGGACGTCGGTTGGAAGCTTTCTTT	CASSPGRRLEAFF
-	many	TRBJ2-7	TRBV7-8	TGTGCCAGCAGCGCTCGGGGAATTGACGAGCAGTACTTC	CASSARGIDEQYF
TRBD1	-	TRBJ2-7	TRBV19	TGTGCCAGTAGTCCCGGGACAGCATACGAGCAGTACTTC	CASSPGTAYEQYF
-	-	TRBJ2-7	TRBV27	TGTGCCAGCAGTGACTCAGGGTTTTTCTACGAGCAGTACTTC	CASSDSGFFYEQYF
-	-	TRBJ1-4	TRBV2	TGTGCCAGCAGCGAAACCGGGGGTAGCTATGAAAAACTGTTTTTT	CASSETGGSYEKLFF
-	once	TRBJ1-1	TRBV28	TGTGCCAGCAGTTCCCCCAGGGACATGCTCACTGAAGCTTTCTTT	CASSSPRDMLTEAFF
-	-	TRBJ2-3	TRBV2	TGTGCCAGCAGCCAGAATCAGGATACAGATACGCAGTATTTT	CASSQNQDTDTQYF
-	-	TRBJ2-1	TRBV25-1	TGTGCCAGCAGTGCCAACAATGAGCAGTTCTTC	CASSANNEQFF
TRBD1	once	TRBJ2-5	TRBV27	TGTGCCAGCAGCTCCTGGGGACAGGGAGCGCTTGAGACCCAGTACTTC	CASSSWGQGALETQYF
-	once	TRBJ2-2	TRBV7-8	TGTGCCAGCAGCTTTGGCGGACCGAACACCGGGGAGCTGTTTTTT	CASSFGGPNTGELFF
-	-	TRBJ1-4	TRBV28	TGTGCCAGCAGTGCTTATAGGGGTCTGGGGTGGGAGCCAACTAATGAAAAACTGTTTTTT	CASSAYRGLGWEPTNEKLFF
-	-	TRBJ2-3	TRBV4-3	TGCGCCAGCAGCCAAGATGGGAGGACATTCGAGGGTACGCAGTATTTT	CASSQDGRTFEGTQYF
TRBD2	many	TRBJ2-5	TRBV27	TGTGCCAGCAGCTACAGCGGGATGCTACAAGAGACCCAGTACTTC	CASSYSGMLQETQYF
-	-	TRBJ2-7	TRBV19	TGTGCGACGGGTTTTCCGCCCTACGAGCAGTACTTC	CATGFPPYEQYF
-	-	TRBJ1-2	TRBV6-6	TGTGCCAGCAGACACCTAGGATATGGCTACACCTTC	CASRHLGYGYTF
TRBD2	many	TRBJ2-5	TRBV10-2	TGCGCCAGTGAGGGACTAGCGGGAGAGACCCAGTACTTC	CASEGLAGETQYF
-	-	TRBJ2-1	TRBV29-1	TGCAGCGTTGAAGGCCCCTCAGGTGAGAATGAGCAGTTCTTC	CSVEGPSGENEQFF
-	-	TRBJ1-5	TRBV6-1	TGTGCCAGCAGTGAAGAGCGGAGGAGTCAGCCCCAGCATTTT	CASSEERRSQPQHF
-	-	TRBJ2-1	TRBV28	TGTGCCAGCAGGGGGGGCAATGAGCAGTTCTTC	CASRGGNEQFF
-	-	TRBJ2-1	TRBV29-1	TGCAGCGTGGACTTGAGGGATTACAATGAGCAGTTCTTC	CSVDLRDYNEQFF
TRBD1	-	TRBJ2-7	TRBV7-2	TGTGCCAGCAGCTACCGGGACAGGTACTACGAGCAGTACTTC	CASSYRDRYYEQYF
-	few	TRBJ2-7	TRBV18	TGTGCCAGCTCCCTCCGGGGGTTGCAAAACGAGCAGTACTTC	CASSLRGLQNEQYF
-	-	TRBJ2-3	TRBV18	TGTGCCAGCTCACCACCGCGGGGGCGGGGTACAGATACGCAGTATTTT	CASSPPRGRGTDTQYF
-	few	TRBJ1-1	TRBV7-9	TGTGCCAGCAGCCCGCAGGGTCAGAACACTGAAGCTTTCTTT	CASSPQGQNTEAFF
-	-	TRBJ2-2	TRBV5-8	TGTGCCAGCAGCTTCTTCGTAGGGGCAGGGACCGGGGAGCTGTTTTTT	CASSFFVGAGTGELFF
TRBD2	-	TRBJ2-1	TRBV25-1	TGTGCCAGCAGTGAGGGAACTAGCGGTAACAATGAGCAGTTCTTC	CASSEGTSGNNEQFF
-	-	TRBJ2-7	TRBV6-6	TGTGCCAGCAGTCCCCCGTTTGGGCAGGGCCCCTACGAGCAGTACTTC	CASSPPFGQGPYEQYF
TRBD1	few	TRBJ2-5	TRBV11-2	TGTGCCAGCAGCTTAGATGAATTGTCAGGGGGCGAAGAGACCCAGTACTTC	CASSLDELSGGEETQYF
TRBD1	-	TRBJ1-2	TRBV5-1	TGCGCCAGCAGCTCAGGACAGGGGGCTGTCTATGGCTACACCTTC	CASSSGQGAVYGYTF
-	-	TRBJ2-6	TRBV6-1	TGTGCCAGCAGTGAAGCGGGGGGGGCCAACGTCCTGACTTTC	CASSEAGGANVLTF
TRBD1	-	TRBJ2-3	TRBV5-1	TGCGCCAGCAGCTTGGCCGGGGACAGGGGGTCACGCACAGATACGCAGTATTTT	CASSLAGDRGSRTDTQYF
-	-	TRBJ2-7	TRBV28	TGTGCCAGCACCAGCGGCCAGTCCTACGAGCAGTACTTC	CASTSGQSYEQYF
-	-	TRBJ2-3	TRBV7-9	TGTGCCAGCAGCTGGAACGTAAGCAAGTATTTT	CASSWNVSKYF
-	-	TRBJ2-7	TRBV2	TGTGCCAGCAGTTCAATAAGAGGACCCTCCTACGAGCAGTACTTC	CASSSIRGPSYEQYF
-	-	TRBJ1-2	TRBV6-5	TGTGCCAGCAGGGGGACGGACACACCCCAAGACGGCTACACCTTC	CASRGTDTPQDGYTF
TRBD1	many	TRBJ2-1	TRBV7-9	TGTGCCAGCAGCTCCTGGACAGGGGAAGACAATGAGCAGTTCTTC	CASSSWTGEDNEQFF
-	-	TRBJ2-2	TRBV5-1	TGCGCCAGCAGGATACAGGGGAACACCGGGGAGCTGTTTTTT	CASRIQGNTGELFF
TRBD2	-	TRBJ2-3	TRBV15	TGTGCCACCAGCACAGGGACTAGCGGCACAGATACGCAGTATTTT	CATSTGTSGTDTQYF
-	-	TRBJ2-2	TRBV5-1	TGCGCCAGCAGCTTACAGGCGAACACCGGGGAGCTGTTTTTT	CASSLQANTGELFF
TRBD1	-	TRBJ1-2	TRBV2	TGTGCCAGCAGTGAGGGGACAGGCGGACTTAACTATGGCTACACCTTC	CASSEGTGGLNYGYTF
TRBD1	-	TRBJ1-1	TRBV6-5	TGTGCCAGCAGGAGGACAGGGGGTGGGGACACTGAAGCTTTCTTT	CASRRTGGGDTEAFF
-	once	TRBJ2-2	TRBV5-4	TGTGCCAGCAGACCTGCGGGACCCGGGACCGGGGAGCTGTTTTTT	CASRPAGPGTGELFF